These 8 T cell receptor beta chains were sequenced from one sample in a study of cytomegalovirus exposure and HLA in healthy donors. It was with 60 Vbeta and 13 Jbeta primers that the PCR ran. The protocol was immunoSEQ multiplex PCR, while the TCRdb copy is restricted to in-frame clones and leaves out a portion. The table lists about 70,000 clones, over 70% of them singletons. Sequenced input: PBMCs. The source is a human donor in good health.

This chain joins TRBV19 and TRBJ1-2, with D possibly being TRBD1 (6 bases). The CDR3 is made up of 15 amino acids. Between the trimmed V and J ends, which lost 0 bases and 5 bases, there was a span of 13 bases. Germline lookup yields CDR1 LNHDA and CDR2 SQIVND (reference sequence). CDR3 in amino acids: CASSIERTVFYGYTF. The CDR3 nucleotides are TGTGCCAGTAGTATAGAACGGACAGTTTTTTATGGCTACACCTTC. The variable domain in full, with the rest retrieved from reference TRBV19 and TRBJ1-2, is DGGITQSPKYLFRKEGQNVTLSCEQNLNHDAMYWYRQDPGQGLRLIYYSQIVNDFQKGDIAEGYSVSREKKESFPLTVTSAQKNPTAFYLCASSIERTVFYGYTFGSGTRLTVV.

The table lists this clone with a few counts. This sequence joins TRBV2 and TRBJ2-2, with 7 bases that match TRBD2. Per germline, CDR1 SNHLY and CDR2 FYNNEI. This CDR3 has 16 residues. With V trimmed by 3 bases and J by 8 bases, 12 bases remained unmatched. DNA of the CDR3: TGTGCCAGCAGTGATTTAGGCGGGAGAGTCGTGGGGGAGCTGTTTTTT. Translation: CASSDLGGRVVGELFF.

This clone was observed a few times. The chain joins TRBV11-3 to TRBJ2-1; D remains ambiguous. The CDR3 is 12 residues long. Deletions cut 4 bases from V and 4 bases from J, with 5 bases between. CDR1 and CDR2 (germline): SGHNT, YENEEA. CDR3 nucleotides: TGTGCCAGCAGCTCTGTTTACAATGAGCAGTTCTTC. Translating it yields CASSSVYNEQFF. The variable domain in full, with the rest retrieved from reference TRBV11-3 and TRBJ2-1, is EAGVVQSPRYKIIEKKQPVAFWCNPISGHNTLYWYLQNLGQGPELLIRYENEEAVDDSQLPKDRFSAERLKGVDSTLKIQPAELGDSAVYLCASSSVYNEQFFGPGTRLTVL.

The chain links TRBV5-1 to TRBJ2-5; TRBD1 matches at 8 bases. The CDR3 contains 17 residues. J lost 5 bases, V lost 2 bases, and 14 bases had no gene match. Germline V lookup: CDR1 SGHRS, CDR2 YFSETQ. This chain's CDR3 is CASSLVGQGFRSETQYF. The CDR3 nucleotides are TGCGCCAGCAGCTTAGTAGGACAGGGCTTCAGGTCTGAGACCCAGTACTTC.

This clone has a handful of counts. The rearrangement uses TRBV25-1 and TRBJ2-2; D is uncertain. The CDR3 has 14 residues. V shed 4 bases and J shed 2 bases, with 8 bases lying between them. Germline CDR1 MGHDK, CDR2 SYGVNS. CDR3 nucleotide sequence: TGTGCCAGCAGTGTCCAGGCTAACACCGGGGAGCTGTTTTTT. As protein: CASSVQANTGELFF.

The chain couples TRBV6-1 to TRBJ2-3; unclear D gene. Germline CDR1 is MNHNS and CDR2 is SASEGT. Trimming pared 10 bases from V and 1 base from J, leaving 15 bases between. The CDR3 length is 14 residues. CDR3: CATKASLGTDTQYF. DNA of the CDR3: TGTGCCACCAAAGCATCCCTGGGCACAGATACGCAGTATTTT.

The chain combines TRBV5-6 with TRBJ2-5; 10 bases agree with TRBD2. The CDR3 sequence is 17 residues long. CDR1 is SGHDT and CDR2 is YYEEEE in the germline V gene. Trimming took 3 bases from V and 0 from J; bases not matched to a gene: 8. The CDR3 sequence is CASSSPGLAGDQETQYF. CDR3 in DNA: TGTGCCAGCAGCTCTCCCGGTCTAGCGGGAGACCAAGAGACCCAGTACTTC.

The chain employs TRBV7-6 and TRBJ2-2; 7 bases line up with TRBD2. Germline V gives CDR1 SGHVS, CDR2 FNYEAQ. The junction had 7 bases not matched to a gene; V was cut back by 1 base and J by 5 bases. CDR3 length equals 16 residues. CDR3 amino acids: CASSLDAGAGTGELFF. CDR3 DNA sequence: TGTGCCAGCAGCTTAGACGCGGGAGCTGGTACCGGGGAGCTGTTTTTT.